The TCR beta chain described here comes from a study of cytomegalovirus exposure and HLA in healthy donors. Study-wide points: Reported findings show TCR beta sequences accurately forecast HLA-A and HLA-B alleles in most subjects. A later analysis associated 16,951 TCR beta sequences with HLA alleles at a 0.05 false discovery rate. The authors later linked a missense DCLRE1C variant to TCR beta V- and J-gene trimming.

The V end was cut by 3 bases, the J end by 4 bases, with 4 bases between. The CDR3 is 12 residues long. Germline values: CDR1 MNHEY, CDR2 SMNVEV (reference sequence). PCR primers comprised 60 Vbeta and 13 Jbeta primers. The repertoire was sequenced with immunoSEQ multiplex PCR; TCRdb's copy has only in-frame clones and lacks some. Here the sample spans 100,000 to 150,000 clones, roughly 75% being singletons. As regards this clone: No antigen is known for it. In the same sample, other DNA sequences code for this CDR3.

Source material: PBMCs. This sequence originates from a woman in her forties or fifties in good health and CMV-seronegative. The chain joins TRBV27 to TRBJ1-5; D is unclear. CDR3 sequence reads: CASSFLNQPQHF. CDR3 bases: TGTGCCAGCAGTTTTCTTAATCAGCCCCAGCATTTT.